This TCR beta chain was sequenced in a study of identical twins. TCRdb reanalysed the 5' RACE reads using MiXCR and keeps one entry per CDR3 protein. The data show around 530,000 distinct CDR3 sequences, with roughly 15% seen just once and more than 0.4% held by the top ten. In every case, the donor was a healthy Caucasian. Overall study findings and caveats: Out-of-frame TCR alpha sharing observed in monozygotic twins exceeded model estimates. Without tracking the same donors, conclusions rested on cross-sectional statistical analysis.

The table lists this clonotype with a few counts. Its specificity is unknown. J was trimmed by 10 bases and V by 4 bases; bases with no gene match: 5. The CDR3 spans 12 residues. These data are also associated with another study on yellow fever vaccine responses in identical twins.

The source is a woman aged 18-29 years in good health. The specimen was CD4+ T cells sorted from blood. The chain is built from TRBV12-3 or TRBV12-4 and TRBJ2-3; 7 bases match TRBD2. The DNA for the CDR3 is TGTGCCAGCAGTTACCGACTAGCCTCGCAGTATTTT. Its translation is CASSYRLASQYF.